These 24 T cell receptor beta chains share one sample of origin, sequenced in a study of CXCR3-negative and CXCR3-positive naive CD8 T cells. Study-level points and caveats: TRB CDR3s were more hydrophobic in CXCR3-positive than in CXCR3-negative naive cells.

Libraries were UMI-labeled 5' RACE TRB cDNA. TCRdb re-called the 5' RACE reads and catalogs CDR3 proteins one per entry, DNA excluded. The sample features about 89,000 distinct CDR3 sequences, with roughly 0.48% in its top ten. These receptors lack a known antigen. Sequencing was carried out using naive CXCR3+ CD8+ T cells from blood. As for subset: CD45RO-CCR7+CD27+CD95- naive CD8+ T cells expressing CXCR3 (TNR3+). These receptors originate from a human donor in good health. Some clones in this sample may be carry-over from other donors' samples.

This rearrangement joins TRBV6-6 to TRBJ2-5; the TRBD1 assignment by TCRdb is unverifiable without DNA. The CDR3 covers 13 residues. The germline CDR1 and CDR2 sequences are MNHNY and SVGAGI (reference sequence). Here the CDR3 reads CATQGTRGETQYF.

The CDR3: CASSHQRNEQFF. The chain links TRBV4-1 to TRBJ2-1. The CDR3 has 12 residues. From germline, CDR1 is MGHRA and CDR2 YSYEKL.

J is TRBJ2-7 and V is TRBV4-1. Germline assignment: CDR1 MGHRA and CDR2 YSYEKL. This CDR3 region has 14 residues. CDR3 loop: CASSQGGFAYEQYF.

The chain carries TRBV4-1 and TRBJ2-7; TCRdb calls TRBD2, which cannot be checked without DNA. The germline V gene encodes CDR1 MGHRA and CDR2 YSYEKL. CDR3 length equals 14 residues. The CDR3 loop reads CASSQPGGVYEQYF.

The V call is TRBV3-1, the J call TRBJ2-7. CDR1 and CDR2 (germline): LGHDT, YNNKEL (reference sequence). CDR3 length: 13 residues. The CDR3 reads CASSQGWGYEQYF.

The rearrangement joins TRBV12-3 or TRBV12-4 to TRBJ1-1. The CDR3 runs 13 residues. The CDR3 sequence is CASRPAGITEAFF.

The chain recombines TRBV28 with TRBJ2-7; TCRdb gives TRBD1 as the D gene, but with no DNA this cannot be confirmed. Germline V gives CDR1 MDHEN, CDR2 SYDVKM. The CDR3 length is 15 residues. The chain's CDR3 is CASSFKAGGPYEQYF.

The genes are TRBV7-6 and TRBJ1-2; the TCRdb D gene call, TRBD1, has no DNA to confirm it. There are 14 residues in the CDR3. Germline loops: CDR1 SGHVS, CDR2 FNYEAQ. The CDR3 spells CASSPQVGAHGYTF. Filled out from reference TRBV7-6 and TRBJ1-2, the complete variable domain reads GAGVSQSPRYKVTKRGQDVALRCDPISGHVSLYWYRQALGQGPEFLTYFNYEAQQDKSGLPNDRFSAERPEGSISTLTIQRTEQRDSAMYRCASSPQVGAHGYTFGSGTRLTVV.

The chain combines TRBV7-9 with TRBJ2-5. Looked up from germline, CDR1 is SEHNR and CDR2 is FQNEAQ (reference sequence). This CDR3 spans 13 amino acids. The CDR3 reads CASTLGLTETQYF.

The chain employs TRBV2 and TRBJ2-1; TCRdb's D call of TRBD1 is untestable without DNA. The CDR3 totals 15 residues. In germline, CDR1 is SNHLY, CDR2 FYNNEI. The CDR3 sequence: CASSLQGERYNEQFF.

V is TRBV13 and J is TRBJ1-1; checking the TCRdb D call of TRBD1 is not possible without DNA. CDR1 is PRHDT, CDR2 FYEKMQ, per germline (reference sequence). The CDR3 loop spans 14 amino acids. The CDR3 reads CASSLGQGVTEAFF.

The V and J genes are TRBV27 and TRBJ1-1. In germline, CDR1 is MNHEY, CDR2 SMNVEV (reference sequence). CDR3 length equals 14 residues. CDR3 protein: CASSSQIMNTEAFF.

CDR3 residues: CASTSTPSSGTYEQYF. This chain uses TRBV6-2 or TRBV6-3 with TRBJ2-7; TCRdb lists TRBD2, though no DNA is available to test this call. Per germline, CDR1 MNHEY and CDR2 SVGEGT. The CDR3 is 16 amino acids.

This chain uses TRBV27 with TRBJ2-3; the D gene TCRdb calls, TRBD2, cannot be checked with no DNA. The germline V gene has CDR1 MNHEY and CDR2 SMNVEV (reference sequence). The CDR3 runs 13 residues. The CDR3 sequence is CASSWRVQDTQYF.

The chain has TRBV28 and TRBJ2-7; TCRdb designates TRBD2, a call that cannot be tested without DNA. This CDR3 spans 13 amino acids. Germline V gene lookup returns CDR1 MDHEN and CDR2 SYDVKM. This CDR3 is CASSLPGGLEQYF. The full variable domain, rest sourced from reference TRBV28 and TRBJ2-7, is DVKVTQSSRYLVKRTGEKVFLECVQDMDHENMFWYRQDPGLGLRLIYFSYDVKMKEKGDIPEGYSVSREKKERFSLILESASTNQTSMYLCASSLPGGLEQYFGPGTRLTVT.

This chain links TRBV7-9 with TRBJ1-3; the TRBD1 assignment by TCRdb is unverifiable without DNA. This CDR3 is 14 amino acids long. The germline V gene encodes CDR1 SEHNR and CDR2 FQNEAQ (reference sequence). CDR3 protein: CASSSTGSGNTIYF.

The rearrangement uses TRBV28 and TRBJ2-5; TCRdb picks TRBD1, but there is no DNA to check that call. In germline, CDR1 is MDHEN, CDR2 SYDVKM. The CDR3 runs to 15 residues. CDR3 sequence reads: CASSLKDRGQETQYF.

The chain is built from TRBV6-4 and TRBJ2-1. In germline, CDR1 is MRHNA, CDR2 SNTAGT. This CDR3 comprises 13 residues. The CDR3 sequence is CASSDSPYNEQFF.

V gene TRBV5-4 combines with J gene TRBJ2-3. Germline CDR1 and CDR2: SGHNT and YYREEE (reference sequence). The CDR3 has 12 residues. The CDR3 region is CASSFVSDTQYF. Variable domain in full (rest from reference TRBV5-4 and TRBJ2-3): ETGVTQSPTHLIKTRGQQVTLRCSSQSGHNTVSWYQQALGQGPQFIFQYYREEENGRGNFPPRFSGLQFPNYSSELNVNALELDDSALYLCASSFVSDTQYFGPGTRLTVL.

This sequence joins TRBV28 and TRBJ2-7; TCRdb calls TRBD1, which cannot be checked without DNA. This CDR3 has 16 residues. Germline CDR1 MDHEN, CDR2 SYDVKM. The CDR3 loop is CASTPRQGRQTYEQYF.

CDR3 amino acids: CASSLGPGQGSQPQHF. J is TRBJ1-5 and V is TRBV28; the TCRdb D gene call, TRBD1, has no DNA to confirm it. The germline gives CDR1 MDHEN, CDR2 SYDVKM. The length of the CDR3 is 16 residues.

The gene calls are TRBV5-1 and TRBJ2-3. This CDR3 contains 14 residues. Germline CDR1 reads SGHRS; CDR2 reads YFSETQ. CDR3 residues: CASSLGTSGDTQYF.

The chain recombines TRBV7-6 with TRBJ2-6; TCRdb indicates TRBD1, and absent DNA this call remains unverified. CDR1 and CDR2 from the germline V gene are SGHVS and FNYEAQ. The CDR3 covers 16 residues. The CDR3 spells CASSSQGASGANVLTF.

This chain links TRBV29-1 with TRBJ2-5. The length of the CDR3 is 14 residues. Germline loops: CDR1 SQVTM, CDR2 ANQGSEA. The CDR3 here is CSALLSGSQETQYF. Based on the CDR3 plus reference TRBV29-1 and TRBJ2-5, the full variable domain is SAVISQKPSRDICQRGTSLTIQCQVDSQVTMMFWYRQQPGQSLTLIATANQGSEATYESGFVIDKFPISRPNLTFSTLTVSNMSPEDSSIYLCSALLSGSQETQYFGPGTRLLVL.